The source of this TCR beta chain is a study of identical twins' blood T cells. The study, taken as a whole, reports: Twins shared more top CDR3 clonotypes than unrelated donors did. Even for out-of-frame TCRbeta, twins reportedly shared V gene usage much more than unrelated donors.

With respect to this clonotype: The target antigen is unknown.

V lost 5 bases and J 2 bases, leaving 15 bases between the germline ends. Germline lookup yields CDR1 SEHNR and CDR2 FQNEAQ (reference sequence). The CDR3 consists of 15 residues. From the 5' RACE reads, TCRdb called clonotypes with MiXCR, one entry per CDR3 protein. This table has roughly 340,000 distinct CDR3 sequences, over 25% appearing once. This TCR derives from a woman between 18 and 50 years old in good health. This chain uses TRBV7-9 with TRBJ1-1; no definite D call. Specimen: PBMCs. The CDR3 sequence is CASSPIPGDNTEAFF. Written as DNA, the CDR3 is TGTGCCAGCAGCCCCATACCGGGCGATAACACTGAAGCTTTCTTT. The full variable domain, in which reference TRBV7-9 and TRBJ1-1 provide the parts outside the CDR3, is DTGVSQNPRHKITKRGQNVTFRCDPISEHNRLYWYRQTLGQGPEFLTYFQNEAQLEKSRLLSDRFSAERPKGSFSTLEIQRTEQGDSAMYLCASSPIPGDNTEAFFGQGTRLTVV.